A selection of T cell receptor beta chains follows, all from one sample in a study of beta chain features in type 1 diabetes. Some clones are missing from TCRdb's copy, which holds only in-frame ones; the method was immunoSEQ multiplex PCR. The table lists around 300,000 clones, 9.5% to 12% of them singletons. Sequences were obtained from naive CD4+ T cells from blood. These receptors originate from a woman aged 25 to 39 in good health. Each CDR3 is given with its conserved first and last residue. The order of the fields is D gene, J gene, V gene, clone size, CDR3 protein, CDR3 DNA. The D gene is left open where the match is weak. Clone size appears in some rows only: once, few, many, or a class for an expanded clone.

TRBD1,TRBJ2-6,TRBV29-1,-,CSVVRTGGFSGANVLTF,TGCAGCGTTGTACGGACAGGGGGCTTCTCTGGGGCCAACGTCCTGACTTTC
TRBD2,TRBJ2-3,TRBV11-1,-,CASSLGLAASTDTQYF,TGTGCCAGCAGCCTGGGACTAGCGGCTAGCACAGATACGCAGTATTTT
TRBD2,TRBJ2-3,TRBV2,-,CASSAVAGIFTDTQYF,TGTGCCAGCAGTGCGGTAGCGGGTATATTCACAGATACGCAGTATTTT
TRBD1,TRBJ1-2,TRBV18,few,CASSSDRSNYGYTF,TGTGCCAGCTCATCGGACAGGTCTAACTATGGCTACACCTTC
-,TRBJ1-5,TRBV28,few,CASSEGHPSNQPQHF,TGTGCCAGCAGTGAGGGACACCCCAGCAATCAGCCCCAGCATTTT
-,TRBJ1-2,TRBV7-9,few,CASSPSGAGGYTF,TGTGCCAGCAGCCCCAGCGGGGCAGGTGGCTACACCTTC
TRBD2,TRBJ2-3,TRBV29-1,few,CSTTSGSSDTQYF,TGCAGCACGACTAGCGGGAGCTCAGATACGCAGTATTTT
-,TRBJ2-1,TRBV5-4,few,CASRAGGEYNEQFF,TGTGCCAGCAGGGCGGGCGGAGAATACAATGAGCAGTTCTTC
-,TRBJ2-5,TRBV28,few,CASSRPGSKETQYF,TGTGCCAGCAGTCGCCCCGGGAGCAAAGAGACCCAGTACTTC
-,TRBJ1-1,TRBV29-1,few,CSVRSGDIRNTEAFF,TGCAGCGTCCGCAGCGGTGACATCAGGAACACTGAAGCTTTCTTT
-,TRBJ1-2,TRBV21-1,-,CASSSKGAGGYTF,TGTGCCAGCAGCAGCAAGGGGGCTGGGGGCTACACCTTC
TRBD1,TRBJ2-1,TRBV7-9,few,CAGRQGYSLYNEQFF,TGTGCCGGAAGACAGGGCTACTCCCTCTACAATGAGCAGTTCTTC
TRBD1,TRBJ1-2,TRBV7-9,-,CASSAQGAYGYTF,TGTGCCAGCAGCGCACAGGGGGCGTACGGCTACACCTTC
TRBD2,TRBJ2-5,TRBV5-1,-,CASSPDGGETQYF,TGCGCCAGCAGCCCCGACGGGGGGGAGACCCAGTACTTC
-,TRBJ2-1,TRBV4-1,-,CASSQELPSYNEQFF,TGCGCCAGCAGCCAAGAACTACCCTCCTACAATGAGCAGTTCTTC
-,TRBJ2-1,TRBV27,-,CASRRRSTHGSYNEQFF,TGTGCCAGCCGTCGGAGGAGTACTCACGGCTCCTACAATGAGCAGTTCTTC
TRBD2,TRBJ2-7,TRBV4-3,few,CASSQVGQASGSYEQYF,TGCGCCAGCAGCCAAGTGGGTCAGGCTAGCGGGAGTTACGAGCAGTACTTC